This is a list of T cell receptor beta chains from one sample in a study of cytotoxic CD8 clonotypes in ibrutinib-treated CLL. Using immunoSEQ multiplex PCR, the repertoire was profiled, and TCRdb retains in-frame clones only, with some absent. The sample holds approximately 300,000 clones, around four fifths seen once. The material sequenced was PBMCs, taken before ibrutinib treatment. The receptors stem from a human donor with chronic lymphocytic leukemia. Each CDR3 is given without its conserved first and last residue. The D gene is left open where the match is weak.

V gene	CDR3 length	D gene	CDR3 protein
TRBV7-9	14	NA	ASSFMPATTNEKLF
TRBV5-5	13	NA	ASRPGNLGANVLT
TRBV5-1	11	TRBD1	ASSLEGAPEAF
TRBV5-1	12	NA	ASSLAGAKETQY
TRBV7-9	11	NA	ASSLELNTEAF
TRBV6-5	11	NA	ASSQQWAGELF
TRBV30	11	NA	AWRTDRDYGYT
TRBV5-1	13	NA	ASSLVSVGRNEQF
TRBV11-2	12	NA	ASSLAGSSYEQY
TRBV15	14	NA	ATSSYTDATNEKLF
TRBV27	12	TRBD1	ASSSGQGGEKLF
TRBV5-1	12	TRBD2	ASSWGLAGEEQY
TRBV2	16	NA	ASIGSRGDTNSPTEQY
TRBV29-1	12	NA	SVLRGGGNTEAF
TRBV6-5	12	TRBD1	ASRPTGDFYGYT
TRBV4-2	13	NA	ASSQDLGPNTEAF
TRBV7-6	15	TRBD2	ASSKTSGRFSYNEQF
TRBV6-5	12	TRBD1	ASRPGTASYEQY
TRBV5-8	14	TRBD2	ASSLAGLAGEPEQF
TRBV4-3	15	NA	ASSHAKGRDLAGELF
TRBV19	10	NA	ASSIWGTEAF
TRBV29-1	9	NA	SVLEPSEQY
TRBV7-8	11	NA	ASSFRGHYEQY
TRBV4-1	13	NA	ASSQGWGADNEQF
TRBV5-4	15	TRBD2	ASSPGSRAGGSYEQY
TRBV7-2	13	TRBD2	ASSGRLAGYNEQF
TRBV29-1	12	TRBD1	SVAQGGSNQPQH
TRBV5-1	13	NA	ASSLYELVAYEQY
TRBV7-8	13	NA	ASSFYGLDTGELF
TRBV13	15	TRBD2	ASSPPTSSGIAYEQY
TRBV6-5	12	TRBD1	ASSYGTGYSEQY
TRBV18	12	TRBD1	ASSSDRVGNTIY
TRBV18	10	NA	ASSTGPYEQY
TRBV19	13	TRBD1	ASSSGQGYTGELF
TRBV30	10	NA	AWTRVLGEQF
TRBV11-1	12	TRBD1	ASSKDRGDTEAF
TRBV5-1	12	TRBD1	ASSLATGEETQY
TRBV4-1	12	NA	ASSQVRGSVGYT
TRBV27	11	NA	ASSLQGYYGYT
TRBV29-1	9	NA	SVAGVDEQF
TRBV4-2	14	TRBD2	ASSQDRGLAGNEQF
TRBV25-1	11	NA	ASSVLASDTQY
TRBV29-1	9	TRBD1	SADRDTEAF
TRBV29-1	8	NA	SVATHGYT
TRBV27	13	TRBD1	ASSRYRGRPGELF
TRBV9	11	NA	ASSVEAAETQY
TRBV7-2	11	TRBD1	ASSKDRGYEQY
TRBV11-1	12	TRBD2	ASSSIAGTYEQY
TRBV7-9	11	NA	ASSLGETGELF
TRBV5-5	11	NA	ASSWTDRLELF
TRBV15	13	NA	ATSRDRASRDEQY
TRBV5-4	12	TRBD1	ASSSDRGNTEAF
TRBV4-3	12	NA	ASSQELFTDTQY
TRBV27	13	NA	ASSLISGANTEAF
TRBV5-4	13	TRBD1	ASSPGTGGPYEQY
TRBV6-5	10	NA	ASSRQNTEAF
TRBV7-9	13	NA	ASVVTDSAGNEQF
TRBV6-6	14	TRBD2	ASTLTAGGAYNEQF
TRBV18	11	NA	ASSPLIDTEAF
TRBV9	13	NA	ASSVGAAGDETQY